This TCR beta chain was profiled in a study of shared clonotypes between healthy human individuals. Germline V gives CDR1 MGHRA, CDR2 YSYEKL. The CDR3 contains 17 residues. To note about this clone: The antigen is undetermined. A far larger clone is one base from this, pointing to a likely read error. The sample contains more than one DNA sequence encoding this CDR3.

Study-wide findings and caveats: It was expected that sequencing depth would affect clonotype sharing among donors.

The assay was carried out at the deep level. Replicate PCRs run on unsorted PBMC used around 0.3 ug DNA, which was approximately 30,000 T cell genomes. TCRdb's copy holds only in-frame clones and misses some; the assay was immunoSEQ multiplex PCR. Of 450,000 or so clones in the sample, roughly four fifths were seen once. J is TRBJ2-2 and V is TRBV4-1; 12 bases align to TRBD2. This clonotype originated in a middle-aged woman in good health. Some clones in this sample may be carry-over from other donors' samples. Sample: PBMCs. CDR3 DNA sequence: TGCGCCAGCAGCCAGACTAGCGGGAGAGGTAACACCGGGGAGCTGTTTTTC. Residues: CASSQTSGRGNTGELFF.